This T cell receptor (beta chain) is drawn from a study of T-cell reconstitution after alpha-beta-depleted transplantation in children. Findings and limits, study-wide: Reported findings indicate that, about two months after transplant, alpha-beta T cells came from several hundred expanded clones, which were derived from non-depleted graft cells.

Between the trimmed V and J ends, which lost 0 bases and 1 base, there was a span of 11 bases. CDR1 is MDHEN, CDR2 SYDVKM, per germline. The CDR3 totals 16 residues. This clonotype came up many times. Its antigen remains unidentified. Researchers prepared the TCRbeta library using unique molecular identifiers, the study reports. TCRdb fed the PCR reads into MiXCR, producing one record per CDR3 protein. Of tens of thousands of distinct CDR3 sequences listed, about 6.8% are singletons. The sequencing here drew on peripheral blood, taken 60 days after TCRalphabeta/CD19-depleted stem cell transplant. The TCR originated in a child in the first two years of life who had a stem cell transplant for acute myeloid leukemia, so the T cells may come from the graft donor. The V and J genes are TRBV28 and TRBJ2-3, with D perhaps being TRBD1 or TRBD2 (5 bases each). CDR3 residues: CASSLWGRARTDTQYF. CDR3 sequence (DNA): TGTGCCAGCAGTTTATGGGGGCGGGCCCGCACAGATACGCAGTATTTT.